Following are 18 T cell receptor beta chains from one sample sequenced in a study of shared clonotypes between healthy human individuals. TCRdb's table, derived via immunoSEQ multiplex PCR, lists solely in-frame clones and lacks some. The table lists about 1.9 million clones, 93% of them singletons. Positively selected for CCR7, the CD45RO-negative cells used as naive CD8 cells excluded terminally differentiated effector memory CD45RA+ cells. Sequencing used naive CD8+ T cells from PBMCs. Every receptor here comes from a man aged 18 to 29 in good health. Some clones in this sample may be carry-over from other donors' samples.

This chain connects TRBV10-2 to TRBJ2-2, with 11 nucleotides matching TRBD2. The CDR3 runs 15 residues. CDR1 is WSHSY, CDR2 SAAADI, per germline. Trimming removed 3 bases from V and 5 bases from J; junction bases left unmatched: 2. The CDR3 spells CASSDVAGGTGELFF. The CDR3 DNA reads as TGCGCCAGCAGTGATGTAGCGGGGGGGACCGGGGAGCTGTTTTTT.

The chain combines TRBV7-3 with TRBJ2-1; no definite D call. This CDR3 is built from 13 residues. CDR1 SGHTA and CDR2 FQGTGA come from the germline V gene. V lost 1 base to trimming and J lost 6 bases, with 7 bases between them. The CDR3 reads CASSLKGFNEQFF. The CDR3 nucleotides are TGTGCCAGCAGCTTAAAAGGATTCAATGAGCAGTTCTTC.

The chain combines TRBV5-6 with TRBJ2-7, with TRBD2 matching over 9 bases. V lost 2 bases and J lost 2; bases outside the gene matches: 8. The CDR3 has 16 amino acids. Looked up from germline, CDR1 is SGHDT and CDR2 is YYEEEE. Here the CDR3 reads CASSFPLAGPTYEQYF. CDR3 nucleotides: TGTGCCAGCAGCTTTCCGCTAGCGGGACCCACCTACGAGCAGTACTTC.

A remark on this clone: Additional DNA sequences in this sample encode the identical CDR3. V and J are TRBV27 and TRBJ1-2; perhaps TRBD1 as D (6 bases). Per the germline V gene, CDR1 is MNHEY and CDR2 is SMNVEV (reference sequence). The V and J ends lost 2 bases and 6 bases respectively, with 10 bases between them. The CDR3 consists of 13 residues. The CDR3 loop reads CASSLGGAHGYTF. In nucleotides, the CDR3 is TGTGCCAGCAGTTTAGGGGGGGCCCATGGCTACACCTTC.

The rearrangement joins TRBV7-9 to TRBJ2-7; the D call may be TRBD1 or TRBD2 (6 bases each). Looked up from germline, CDR1 is SEHNR and CDR2 is FQNEAQ (reference sequence). The CDR3 loop spans 16 amino acids. V lost 3 bases and J 3 bases, leaving 18 bases between the germline ends. Written as DNA, the CDR3 is TGTGCCAGCAGCTTTGGTGAGGAGGGGGGTTTCTACGAGCAGTACTTC. Protein: CASSFGEEGGFYEQYF.

This sequence joins TRBV9 and TRBJ1-1; D possibly corresponds to TRBD1 (6 bases). There are 16 residues in the CDR3. Germline CDR1 SGDLS, CDR2 YYNGEE. V gave up 0 bases and J gave up 0 bases, with 12 bases separating them. The CDR3 protein is CASSVDPGAVNTEAFF. CDR3 sequence (DNA): TGTGCCAGCAGCGTAGACCCGGGGGCGGTGAACACTGAAGCTTTCTTT.

The chain links TRBV5-1 to TRBJ1-5; tentatively, D is TRBD1 (6 bases). The CDR3 is 15 residues long. Germline CDR1 SGHRS, CDR2 YFSETQ. V lost 5 bases, J lost 3 bases, and 15 bases lay in between. For the CDR3, the DNA is TGCGCCAGCAGGTGGTCAGGGGCGGACAATCAGCCCCAGCATTTT. Translation: CASRWSGADNQPQHF.

This chain uses TRBV19 with TRBJ2-1; 8 bases are shared with TRBD2. CDR1 LNHDA and CDR2 SQIVND come from the germline V gene (reference sequence). The length of the CDR3 is 15 residues. With 7 bases clipped from V and 8 bases from J, the junction kept 13 bases outside the gene matches. The CDR3 here is CASTPEGREGDEQFF. The CDR3 bases are TGTGCCAGTACCCCTGAGGGTCGGGAGGGCGATGAGCAGTTCTTC.

The rearrangement links TRBV9 to TRBJ2-7, with TRBD1 matching 7 bases. The germline V gene has CDR1 SGDLS and CDR2 YYNGEE. Losses at the gene ends were 5 bases for V and 3 bases for J; bases not matched to a gene: 5. This CDR3 is built from 13 residues. Written as DNA, the CDR3 is TGTGCCAGCAGTCCGGGACAGCACTACGAGCAGTACTTC. Encoded protein: CASSPGQHYEQYF.

This sequence joins TRBV5-6 and TRBJ2-1; the match to TRBD2 covers 7 bases. The trim removed 4 bases at V and 2 bases at J, leaving 9 bases unmatched. The CDR3 has 16 residues. Germline values: CDR1 SGHDT, CDR2 YYEEEE. The CDR3, as DNA: TGTGCCAGCAGCCCACCGGGGGAGGGGACCTACAATGAGCAGTTCTTC. As protein: CASSPPGEGTYNEQFF.

V usage is TRBV29-1 and J usage is TRBJ2-1; either TRBD1 or TRBD2 may supply D (5 bases each). CDR3 size: 15 residues. Trimming removed 0 bases at V and 4 bases at J, with 13 bases between. Germline V gives CDR1 SQVTM, CDR2 ANQGSEA. The DNA of the CDR3 is TGCAGCGTTGAAGATCTAGGGGCGGGTTACAATGAGCAGTTCTTC. Residues: CSVEDLGAGYNEQFF.

With regard to this clone: Distinct nucleotide sequences in the sample also encode this CDR3. The J gene is TRBJ2-1, the V gene TRBV6-6; 9 nucleotides agree with TRBD2. Germline V gene sequence: CDR1 MNHNY, CDR2 SVGAGI (reference sequence). The trim removed 2 bases at V and 0 bases at J, leaving 2 bases unmatched. The CDR3 consists of 16 residues. For the CDR3, the DNA is TGTGCCAGCAGTTACCTTAGCGGGAGCTCCTACAATGAGCAGTTCTTC. Translated: CASSYLSGSSYNEQFF.

The chain couples TRBV7-9 to TRBJ2-1, with 10 bases that match TRBD2. V shed 4 bases, J shed 8 bases, and the junction held 5 bases outside the gene matches. The CDR3 covers 14 residues. Germline V gene lookup returns CDR1 SEHNR and CDR2 FQNEAQ (reference sequence). CDR3 nucleotide sequence: TGTGCCAGCAGCTCTAGCGGGAGAGTCGATGAGCAGTTCTTC. It codes for CASSSSGRVDEQFF.

The chain joins TRBV28 to TRBJ2-5; D remains ambiguous. CDR3 size: 13 residues. The V end lost 4 bases, the J end lost 9 bases, and 15 bases lay between the germline ends. Germline values: CDR1 MDHEN, CDR2 SYDVKM. CDR3 nucleotides: TGTGCCAGCAGTTCAGATATAAGGTTGGCCCAGTACTTC. The encoded protein is CASSSDIRLAQYF.

The chain couples TRBV7-9 to TRBJ2-7, with a tentative D call TRBD2 (6 bases). V was shortened by 8 bases and J by 7 bases, with 18 bases between the two germline ends. Looked up from germline, CDR1 is SEHNR and CDR2 is FQNEAQ (reference sequence). The length of the CDR3 is 13 residues. The CDR3 sequence: CASGLSLGGEQYF. Here the CDR3 DNA reads TGTGCCAGCGGCCTATCCCTTGGGGGGGAGCAGTACTTC.

This chain joins TRBV30 and TRBJ2-1; D may be TRBD2 (5 bases). Trimming removed 3 bases from V and 0 bases from J, with 12 bases in between. Germline V lookup: CDR1 GTSNPN, CDR2 SVGIG (reference sequence). This CDR3 comprises 15 residues. The chain's CDR3 is CAWSLREISYNEQFF. The CDR3, as DNA: TGTGCCTGGAGCCTAAGGGAGATCTCCTACAATGAGCAGTTCTTC.

This sequence joins TRBV28 and TRBJ2-3; possibly TRBD2 for D (7 bases). The V gene's germline CDR1 is MDHEN and CDR2 SYDVKM. The V and J ends lost 1 base and 3 bases respectively, with 14 bases between them. This CDR3 has 16 amino acids. The CDR3 reads CASSLYAGARTDTQYF. CDR3 bases: TGTGCCAGCAGTTTATACGCGGGGGCGCGGACAGATACGCAGTATTTT. Full variable domain (outside the CDR3, taken from reference TRBV28 and TRBJ2-3): DVKVTQSSRYLVKRTGEKVFLECVQDMDHENMFWYRQDPGLGLRLIYFSYDVKMKEKGDIPEGYSVSREKKERFSLILESASTNQTSMYLCASSLYAGARTDTQYFGPGTRLTVL.

In DNA, the CDR3 is TGTGCCAGCAGCTTAGCGGGGACCCAAGAGACCCAGTACTTC. Its protein product is CASSLAGTQETQYF. The gene calls are TRBV7-8 and TRBJ2-5, with D perhaps TRBD1 or TRBD2 (5 bases each). CDR1 is SGHVS, CDR2 FQNEAQ, per germline. The V gene lost 0 bases and the J gene lost 1 base, with 6 bases spanning the gap. The CDR3 has 14 amino acids.